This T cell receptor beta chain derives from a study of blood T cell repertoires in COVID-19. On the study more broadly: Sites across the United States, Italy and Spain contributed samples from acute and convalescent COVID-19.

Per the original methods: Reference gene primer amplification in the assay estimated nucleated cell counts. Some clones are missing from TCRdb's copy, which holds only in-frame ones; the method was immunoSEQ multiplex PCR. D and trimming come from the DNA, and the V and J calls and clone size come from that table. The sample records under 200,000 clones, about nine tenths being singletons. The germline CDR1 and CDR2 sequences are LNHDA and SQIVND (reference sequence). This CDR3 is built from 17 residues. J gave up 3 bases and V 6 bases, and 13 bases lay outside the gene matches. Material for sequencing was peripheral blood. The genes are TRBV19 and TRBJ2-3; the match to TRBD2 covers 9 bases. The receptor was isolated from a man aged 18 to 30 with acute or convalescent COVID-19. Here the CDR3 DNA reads TGTGCCAGTAGATCGGGAGGCGGGGGGGATTATACAGATACGCAGTATTTT. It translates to CASRSGGGGDYTDTQYF.